One and the same sample provided the 17 T cell receptor beta chains below, sequenced in a study of T cell clones after liver transplantation. Clones were read by immunoSEQ multiplex PCR, and TCRdb kept only the in-frame ones, dropping some. The sample gives about 51,000 clones, 86% of which show up once; 13% to 15% is in the top ten. Sequencing was performed on CD8+ T cells from blood, taken 12 months after liver transplant. Receptor source: a human patient who received a liver transplant. Some T cells may be provided by the graft donor.

The genes are TRBV9 and TRBJ1-3, with a possible D match to TRBD1 (5 bases). This CDR3 contains 16 residues. Germline V gives CDR1 SGDLS, CDR2 YYNGEE. The V gene lost 0 bases and the J gene lost 0 bases, with 10 bases spanning the gap. For the CDR3, the DNA is TGTGCCAGCAGCGTAGGGGCAGGGAGCTCTGGAAACACCATATATTTT. Its translation is CASSVGAGSSGNTIYF.

This chain connects TRBV27 to TRBJ2-7, with 10 bases fitting TRBD1. The V and J ends lost 8 bases and 2 bases, in that order; junction bases with no gene match: 6. Germline values: CDR1 MNHEY, CDR2 SMNVEV (reference sequence). This CDR3 is 14 amino acids long. CDR3 sequence (DNA): TGTGCCAGCTGGGACAGGGGAAAGGCCTACGAGCAGTACTTC. Translated, it gives CASWDRGKAYEQYF.

The genes are TRBV7-2 and TRBJ1-2; TRBD1 might be the D (6 bases). Germline CDR1 SGHTA, CDR2 FQGNSA. CDR3 size: 15 residues. V was cut by 0 bases and J by 2 bases, with 10 bases left in between. The CDR3 here is CASSLATGENYGYTF. The CDR3 region has the DNA TGTGCCAGCAGCTTAGCGACAGGCGAGAACTATGGCTACACCTTC.

This clone was observed once. V usage is TRBV29-1 and J usage is TRBJ2-1, with D maybe TRBD2 (6 bases). The CDR3 runs 13 residues. Germline loops: CDR1 SQVTM, CDR2 ANQGSEA. V was shortened by 8 bases and J by 6 bases, with 17 bases between the two germline ends. The CDR3 is CSPWLAPLNEQFF. The CDR3 DNA is TGCAGCCCCTGGCTAGCGCCTCTCAATGAGCAGTTCTTC.

This clone showed up just a few times. The chain employs TRBV7-9 and TRBJ2-1, with D uncertain. CDR1 and CDR2 from the germline V gene are SEHNR and FQNEAQ (reference sequence). The CDR3 sequence is 13 residues long. V dropped 3 bases and J dropped 2 bases, with 5 bases sitting between them. The DNA of the CDR3 is TGTGCCAGCAGCTTTGGGGCCTACAATGAGCAGTTCTTC. This encodes CASSFGAYNEQFF.

The chain uses TRBV9 and TRBJ2-7; tentatively, D is TRBD1 or TRBD2 (5 bases each). The CDR3 totals 15 residues. Trimming removed 4 bases at V and 0 bases at J, with 14 bases between. Germline loops: CDR1 SGDLS, CDR2 YYNGEE. The CDR3 reads CASSSGTTSSYEQYF. DNA of the CDR3: TGTGCCAGCAGCTCCGGGACGACCAGCTCCTACGAGCAGTACTTC. The full variable domain, rest sourced from reference TRBV9 and TRBJ2-7, is DSGVTQTPKHLITATGQRVTLRCSPRSGDLSVYWYQQSLDQGLQFLIQYYNGEERAKGNILERFSAQQFPDLHSELNLSSLELGDSALYFCASSSGTTSSYEQYFGPGTRLTVT.

The chain couples TRBV19 to TRBJ2-1, with a possible D match to TRBD1 (7 bases). This CDR3 spans 12 amino acids. Germline V gene data show CDR1 as LNHDA and CDR2 as SQIVND (reference sequence). V was shortened by 4 bases and J by 7 bases, with 8 bases between the two germline ends. DNA of the CDR3: TGTGCCAGTAGTACAGGGGGGAATGAGCAGTTCTTC. Its protein product is CASSTGGNEQFF.

The chain couples TRBV6-5 to TRBJ2-3; D is unclear. The CDR3 spans 15 residues. V dropped 0 bases and J dropped 2 bases, with 9 bases sitting between them. Germline loops: CDR1 MNHEY, CDR2 SVGAGI. CDR3 nucleotide sequence: TGTGCCAGCAGTTACTCGGGGTGGTCCACAGATACGCAGTATTTT. It is translated as CASSYSGWSTDTQYF.

The genes are TRBV13 and TRBJ2-2; 9 bases are a match to TRBD2. Germline values: CDR1 PRHDT, CDR2 FYEKMQ (reference sequence). The CDR3 totals 17 residues. Trimming removed 8 bases from V and 3 bases from J; junction bases left unmatched: 13. The DNA for the CDR3 is TGTGCCAGCGGGCGGCTACGAGGCGGGAGGGACACCGGGGAGCTGTTTTTT. This encodes CASGRLRGGRDTGELFF.

This rearrangement joins TRBV7-9 to TRBJ2-2; the match to TRBD2 covers 7 bases. The CDR3 runs to 12 residues. Per the germline V gene, CDR1 is SEHNR and CDR2 is FQNEAQ (reference sequence). V shed 5 bases, J shed 15 bases, and the junction held 9 bases outside the gene matches. In nucleotides, the CDR3 is TGTGCCAGCAGCCCAGGGAGTGCGGGAGTGTTTTTT. Amino acid sequence: CASSPGSAGVFF.

The chain employs TRBV19 and TRBJ1-3; D gene uncertain. The CDR3 is made up of 14 amino acids. Germline assignment: CDR1 LNHDA and CDR2 SQIVND (reference sequence). V lost 5 bases and J 0 bases, leaving 8 bases between the germline ends. CDR3: CASSPSYSGNTIYF. The CDR3, as DNA: TGTGCCAGTAGTCCCTCATACTCTGGAAACACCATATATTTT.

J is TRBJ2-2 and V is TRBV28; D may be TRBD1 (6 bases). The length of the CDR3 is 13 residues. Trimming stripped 6 bases from V and 5 bases from J, with 10 bases between. Per the germline V gene, CDR1 is MDHEN and CDR2 is SYDVKM. In DNA form, the CDR3 reads TGTGCCAGCAGAGACAGGATGACCGGGGAGCTGTTTTTT. This encodes CASRDRMTGELFF.

The chain is built from TRBV27 and TRBJ2-5; 9 bases are a match to TRBD2. CDR1 and CDR2 from the germline V gene are MNHEY and SMNVEV (reference sequence). J gave up 2 bases and V 6 bases, and 19 bases lay outside the gene matches. The CDR3 has 19 amino acids. The CDR3 loop is CASSRLGGGGLALQETQYF. CDR3 nucleotides: TGTGCCAGCAGCCGCCTCGGGGGAGGCGGACTAGCGTTACAAGAGACCCAGTACTTC.

The chain combines TRBV6-1 with TRBJ2-2, with D perhaps TRBD1 or TRBD2 (7 bases each). Germline CDR1 is MNHNS and CDR2 is SASEGT. Trimming took 5 bases from V and 4 from J, leaving 14 bases between them. The CDR3 has 15 residues. CDR3 DNA sequence: TGTGCCAGCAGTTCAGGGGGGGCGGGCACCGGGGAGCTGTTTTTT. Its protein is CASSSGGAGTGELFF.

V and J are TRBV27 and TRBJ2-7, with D possibly matching TRBD1 (5 bases). The ends were cut back, 2 bases at V and 4 bases at J, with 9 bases in the middle. The CDR3 totals 13 residues. The V gene's germline CDR1 is MNHEY and CDR2 SMNVEV (reference sequence). CDR3 DNA sequence: TGTGCCAGCAGTTTAAGCCCAGGGTACGAGCAGTACTTC. As protein: CASSLSPGYEQYF.

The chain joins TRBV11-2 to TRBJ1-2, with D perhaps TRBD1 (6 bases). Germline assignment: CDR1 SGHAT and CDR2 FQNNGV. CDR3 length equals 18 residues. V was trimmed by 1 base and J by 0 bases, leaving 18 bases between them. This chain's CDR3 is CASSLVLSSTGTNYGYTF. CDR3 DNA: TGTGCCAGCAGCTTAGTCCTATCTTCGACAGGAACTAACTATGGCTACACCTTC.

This clone has only one observation. The rearrangement joins TRBV10-3 to TRBJ2-2; D gene unclear. CDR1 is ENHRY and CDR2 is SYGVKD in the germline V gene. V dropped 3 bases and J dropped 1 base, with 9 bases sitting between them. The CDR3 extends over 15 amino acids. The CDR3 loop reads CAISEATVNTGELFF. The DNA for the CDR3 is TGTGCCATCAGTGAAGCTACTGTGAACACCGGGGAGCTGTTTTTT.